This entry concerns a single T cell receptor beta chain. Its antigen is as yet unknown. The data were obtained in a study of CD8+ T cells in alopecia areata. Overall study results and limits: Scalp repertoires also include resident alphabeta T cells from normal skin. It was less clear whether patients shared TCRs than it was in mice, possibly because of HLA. Higher clonality was seen in lesional scalp than in normal scalp, especially in alopecia totalis/universalis.

Both CD4+ and CD8+ T cells were separated by sorting PBMCs. Isolated RNA was reverse transcribed into cDNA used as the sequencing template. The protocol was immunoSEQ multiplex PCR, while the TCRdb copy is restricted to in-frame clones and leaves out a portion. The sample consists of more than 100,000 clones, 55% of them appearing once. This clonotype was obtained from a human donor in good health. Specimen: CD4+ T cells sorted from blood.

CDR3 in amino acids: CASSSVSGSYEQYF. The CDR3, as DNA: TGTGCCAGCAGTTCCGTCTCGGGGTCCTACGAGCAGTACTTC. The chain uses TRBV28 and TRBJ2-7; possible D gene TRBD2, 5 bases. Germline lookup yields CDR1 MDHEN and CDR2 SYDVKM. The CDR3 spans 14 residues. Trimming stripped 4 bases from V and 1 base from J, with 11 bases between.